This T cell receptor (beta chain) was sequenced during a study of T cell responses to AZD1222 COVID-19 vaccine (dated by TCRdb to the early 2020s). For context, the study as a whole: TCR sequencing covered some 240 trial participants: around 210 given two doses of AZD1222 and 26 given two doses of MenACWY control vaccine. Enrollment into the trials was organized by age into subgroups of 18-55, 56-69 and 70-plus years, and those subgroups contained approximately 160, 26 and 62 TCR-sequenced participants, respectively.

CDR1 SGHTA and CDR2 FQGTGA are derived from the germline V gene. The germline ends are 14 bases apart after V is trimmed by 5 bases and J by 1 base. Inclusive of the bounding cysteine and phenylalanine, the CDR3 is 16 residues long. Only CDR3 DNA remains: 48 bases, in frame from the first base. The sample's time point label, decoded: about 28 days (+/-7) after the second vaccine dose. AZD1222 recipients given second doses at about 4 weeks or at about 12 weeks were pooled, since spike-specific TCR depth and breadth were not found to differ between the two schedules. The vaccinee samples were drawn from two UK trials, COV001 and COV002, one of which was a single-blind randomized controlled phase 2/3 trial testing AZD1222 (ChAdOx1 nCoV-19) in healthy adults. For TCRbeta chain sequencing, PBMC samples were collected from trial participants at day 0 and at day 28 after the second dose. The CDR3 regions of human TCRbeta chains were analyzed by immunosequencing. The source study handled its data this way. TCRs in the repertoires were matched against a reference library of SARS-CoV-2-specific TCRs that had been generated with the MIRA antigen-specificity platform. Breadth meant the fraction of unique TCRs that were SARS-CoV-2-associated, whereas depth meant the fraction of total T cells that were SARS-CoV-2-associated. Using the MIRA data, each spike-specific TCR was assigned both to the spike region to which the TCR was reactive and to a CD4 or CD8 class. Log10-transformed breadth and depth values were compared by one-way ANOVA with Sidak's multiple comparisons tests. Imported from immuneACCESS, the table was reduced by TCRdb to in-frame sequences with V and J called. These copies leave out some clones; in studies compared against another copy, an unresolved V gene accounts for under half, and the cause of the remainder is not known. Clone size and the V and J calls come from that table; the DNA yielded D and trimming. In this sample the table shows about 42,000 clones, over 80% of which occur a single time. Roughly 18% of the sample is taken by the ten largest.

This clone was seen more than once but under ten times. This receptor's antigen is unknown. No qualities accompany the bases; no much larger clone lies one base away. Results and caveats for the whole study, not just this receptor: Most participants were white British and females outnumbered males, and the authors suggested that clonal diversity may have been underestimated. Because no samples from the day 14 peak response were available, repertoires could be characterized only after the peak T cell response. In the small 56-69-year group, the increase in depth fell short of significance, most likely because of low power. CD4 TCRs associated with the vaccine covered the entire spike protein, and the dominant responses were in regions 160-218 and 743-854. Conclusions about previously exposed vaccinees are limited because only a handful of AZD1222 recipients were SARS-CoV-2 seropositive at baseline. After two AZD1222 doses, both the breadth and the depth of spike-specific TCRs were significantly higher than at day 0 and than in MenACWY recipients. Reportedly, almost half of the unique spike-specific TCRs recognized epitopes lying outside the regions that are mutated in the B.1.351 and B.1.1.7 variants.

This TCR derives from an adult who received the AZD1222 COVID-19 vaccine. The specimen was peripheral blood, collected 28 days after the second AZD1222 dose. The sequence links TRBV7-3 to TRBJ2-2; the D call is possibly TRBD1 or TRBD2, each sharing 6 bases. For the CDR3, the sequence is CASSRSGGLNTGELFF. The bases are TGTGCCAGCAGCCGGTCCGGGGGCCTGAACACCGGGGAGCTGTTTTTT.